The sequence of this TCR beta chain was determined in a study of T cells after yellow fever vaccination. In TCRdb, the 5' RACE reads were re-called with MiXCR into one record per CDR3 protein. Found here are a few hundred thousand distinct CDR3 sequences, around 6.8% of them singletons; the top ten hold 18%. The receptor was isolated from a man younger than 35 who received the YFV17D yellow fever vaccine. Material: PBMCs, obtained roughly 45 days after the first yellow fever vaccination.

CDR3 region: CASSQSPGSNQPQHF. The CDR3 nucleotides read TGCGCCAGCAGCCAATCTCCAGGGTCCAATCAGCCCCAGCATTTT. The J gene is TRBJ1-5, the V gene TRBV4-1; tentative D call: TRBD1 (5 bases). The ends were cut back, 2 bases at V and 3 bases at J, with 11 bases in the middle. Germline V CDR1 and CDR2: MGHRA, YSYEKL. The CDR3 loop spans 15 amino acids.